Reported below is one T cell receptor (beta chain). Its cognate antigen is unknown. Each CD8 memory set brought CD45RO+ cells together with CCR7-negative CD45RA+ TemRA cells. Investigators spread the genomic DNA of each subset evenly over several immunoSEQ plates. The protocol was immunoSEQ multiplex PCR, while the TCRdb copy is restricted to in-frame clones and leaves out a portion. The sample includes under 150,000 clones, 55% to 80% of them seen just once. This specimen comes from a study of shared clonotypes between healthy human individuals. The CDR3 has 15 residues. Study-wide points: When compared with the clonotypes that were shared by all four sorted-subset donors, the non-shared clonotypes turned out to have lower generation probabilities.

The receptor was isolated from a woman aged 25 to 39 in good health. The chain carries TRBV12-1 and TRBJ1-6. TRBV12-1 is recorded as a pseudogene. The sequenced sample consisted of memory CD8+ T cells sorted from blood. The subset here: CD45RO+ cells pooled with CCR7-negative TemRA cells. CDR3 in DNA: TGTGCCAGCAGCTTTGCCCATGCGAATAATTCACCCCTCCACTTT. It codes for CASSFAHANNSPLHF.